The clone carrying this TCR beta chain was seen many times. The sample originates from a study of early T cells in non-severe SARS-CoV-2 infection. For the study at large: Bulk RNA isolated from unsorted whole blood underwent sequencing; chains were not paired.

Attached unique molecular identifiers marked individual cDNA molecules. Each CDR3 protein gets one entry after TCRdb re-called the 5' RACE reads with MiXCR. Here the sample spans some 40,000 distinct CDR3 sequences, under 5% being singletons. This clonotype was sampled from an adult who was a healthcare worker with PCR-confirmed SARS-CoV-2 infection or an uninfected control (not recorded which). The specimen was whole blood.

The CDR3 DNA follows: TGCAGTGCAGGCCCTTTGGGCCCTGGGTTCCCAGAGACCCAGTACTTC. The encoded protein is CSAGPLGPGFPETQYF. The V call is TRBV20-1, the J call TRBJ2-5; D is unresolved. This CDR3 is built from 16 residues. V was trimmed by 6 bases and J by 4 bases, leaving 24 bases between them. Germline assignment: CDR1 DFQATT and CDR2 SNEGSKA (reference sequence).